Each of the 3 T cell receptor beta chains below was sequenced from the same sample in a study of CD8 T cells in ankylosing spondylitis. Study observations and caveats: Among TCR beta sequences, a motif of eight highly homologous variants appeared characteristic of ankylosing spondylitis blood.

From the 5' RACE reads, TCRdb called clonotypes with MiXCR, one entry per CDR3 protein. Here the sample spans fewer than 650,000 distinct CDR3 sequences, about 13% being singletons. Antigens of these TCRs are unknown. Material: blood, either unsorted or a sorted T cell fraction (not recorded which). Receptor source: a male donor with ankylosing spondylitis.

The chain employs TRBV3-1 and TRBJ2-5; no clear D gene. The ends were cut back, 0 bases at V and 6 bases at J, with 8 bases in the middle. The CDR3 contains 13 residues. In germline, CDR1 is LGHDT, CDR2 YNNKEL (reference sequence). As DNA, the CDR3 is TGTGCCAGCAGCCAAGAACGGAAGCAGACCCAGTACTTC. It is translated as CASSQERKQTQYF.

The rearrangement uses TRBV12-3 or TRBV12-4 and TRBJ1-2; unclear D gene. The germline V and J ends were trimmed by 6 bases and 0 bases, with 5 bases remaining between them. There are 12 residues in the CDR3. The CDR3 is CASSQTNYGYTF. The DNA for the CDR3 is TGTGCCAGCAGCCAAACTAACTATGGCTACACCTTC.

This clonotype was counted a few times. The chain employs TRBV20-1 and TRBJ2-7, with 7 bases lining up with TRBD2. CDR1 and CDR2 (germline): DFQATT, SNEGSKA (reference sequence). V lost 7 bases, J lost 3 bases, and 3 bases stayed unmatched. The CDR3 covers 11 residues. The CDR3 here is CSVGLGYEQYF. CDR3 bases: TGCAGTGTCGGACTAGGCTACGAGCAGTACTTC.